This TCR beta chain was found in a study of blood T cell repertoires in COVID-19. Turning to the study itself: Samples representing acute and convalescent COVID-19 were sourced from the United States, Italy and Spain. The analysed material was cDNA or gDNA that came from T cells, B-cell-depleted T cells, or PBMCs.

Authors' analysis steps: For nucleated cells, counts were estimated from reference gene primer amplification. TCRdb keeps only in-frame clones here, not all; method: immunoSEQ multiplex PCR. V, J and clone size are those of that table, while D and trimming were read from the DNA. The sample comprises over 200,000 clones, 80% to 90% of which are singletons, and roughly 1.2% rests with the top ten. The CDR3 is 15 amino acids. V lost 5 bases to trimming and J lost 3 bases, with 13 bases between them. Germline lookup yields CDR1 MDHEN and CDR2 SYDVKM. Participants' reported clinical history set cohort assignment.

The clonotype was recovered from a man aged 25-40 years who had recovered from COVID-19. The chain carries TRBV28 and TRBJ1-4; tentative D call: TRBD1 (6 bases). Sequencing was performed on PBMCs or T cells enriched from blood (not recorded which). CDR3 DNA: TGTGCCAGCAGTCCAACACGACAGGCTAATGAAAAACTGTTTTTT. Its translation: CASSPTRQANEKLFF.